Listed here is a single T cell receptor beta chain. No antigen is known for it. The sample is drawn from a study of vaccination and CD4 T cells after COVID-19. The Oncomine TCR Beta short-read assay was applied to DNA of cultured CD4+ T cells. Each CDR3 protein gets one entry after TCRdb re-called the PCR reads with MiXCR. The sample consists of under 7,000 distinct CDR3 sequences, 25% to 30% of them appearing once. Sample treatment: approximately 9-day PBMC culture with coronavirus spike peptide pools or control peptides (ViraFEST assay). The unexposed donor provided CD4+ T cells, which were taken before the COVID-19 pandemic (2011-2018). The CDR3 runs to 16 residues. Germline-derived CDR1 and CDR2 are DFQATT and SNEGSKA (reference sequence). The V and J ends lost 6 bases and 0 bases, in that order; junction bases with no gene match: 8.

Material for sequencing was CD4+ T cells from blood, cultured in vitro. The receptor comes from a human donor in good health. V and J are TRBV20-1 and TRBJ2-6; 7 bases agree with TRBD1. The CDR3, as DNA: TGCAGTGCACAGACAGGGCCCTACTCTGGGGCCAACGTCCTGACTTTC. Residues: CSAQTGPYSGANVLTF.